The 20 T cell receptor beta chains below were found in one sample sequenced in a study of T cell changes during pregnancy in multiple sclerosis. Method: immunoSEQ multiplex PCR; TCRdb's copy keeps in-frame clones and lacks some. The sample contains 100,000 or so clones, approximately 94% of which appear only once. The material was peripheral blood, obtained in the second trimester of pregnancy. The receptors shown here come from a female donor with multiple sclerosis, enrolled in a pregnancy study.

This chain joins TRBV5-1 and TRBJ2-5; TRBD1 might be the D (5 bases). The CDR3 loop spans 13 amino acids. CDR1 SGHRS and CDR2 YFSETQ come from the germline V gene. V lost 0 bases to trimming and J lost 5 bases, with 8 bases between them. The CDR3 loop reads CASSLVTVETQYF. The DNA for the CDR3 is TGCGCCAGCAGCTTGGTGACAGTCGAGACCCAGTACTTC.

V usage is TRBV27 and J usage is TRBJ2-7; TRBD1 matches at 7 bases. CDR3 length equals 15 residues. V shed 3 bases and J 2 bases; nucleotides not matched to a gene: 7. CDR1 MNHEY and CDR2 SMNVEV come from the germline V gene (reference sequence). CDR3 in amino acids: CASSLGRGPPYEQYF. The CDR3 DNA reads TGTGCCAGCAGTTTGGGTAGGGGGCCCCCCTACGAGCAGTACTTC.

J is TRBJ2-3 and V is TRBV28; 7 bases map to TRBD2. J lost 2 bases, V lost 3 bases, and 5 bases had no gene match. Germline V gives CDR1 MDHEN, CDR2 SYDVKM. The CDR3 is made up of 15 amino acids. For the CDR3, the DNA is TGTGCCAGCAGTTTCGTCGCGGGAGTCACAGATACGCAGTATTTT. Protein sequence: CASSFVAGVTDTQYF. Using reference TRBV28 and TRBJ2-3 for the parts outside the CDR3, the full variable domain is DVKVTQSSRYLVKRTGEKVFLECVQDMDHENMFWYRQDPGLGLRLIYFSYDVKMKEKGDIPEGYSVSREKKERFSLILESASTNQTSMYLCASSFVAGVTDTQYFGPGTRLTVL.

CDR3 sequence reads: CASSLVPGGTEAFF. The CDR3, as DNA: TGTGCCAGCAGCTTAGTGCCCGGCGGGACTGAAGCTTTCTTT. The V call is TRBV7-2, the J call TRBJ1-1; the D is unclear. CDR1 is SGHTA and CDR2 is FQGNSA in the germline V gene. The CDR3 loop spans 14 amino acids. V was clipped by 1 base and J by 5 bases, with 11 bases between them.

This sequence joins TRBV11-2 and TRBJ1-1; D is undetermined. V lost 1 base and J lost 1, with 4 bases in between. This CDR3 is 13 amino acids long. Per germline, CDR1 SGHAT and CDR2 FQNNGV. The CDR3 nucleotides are TGTGCCAGCAGCTTAGTAGCGAACACTGAAGCTTTCTTT. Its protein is CASSLVANTEAFF.

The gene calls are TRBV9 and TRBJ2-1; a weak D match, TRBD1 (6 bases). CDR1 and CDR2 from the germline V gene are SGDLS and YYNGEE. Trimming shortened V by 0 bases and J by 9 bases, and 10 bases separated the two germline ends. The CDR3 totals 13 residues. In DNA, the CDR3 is TGTGCCAGCAGCGTAGTTCAAGGGGGTGAGCAGTTCTTC. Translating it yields CASSVVQGGEQFF. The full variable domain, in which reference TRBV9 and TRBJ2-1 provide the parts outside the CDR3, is DSGVTQTPKHLITATGQRVTLRCSPRSGDLSVYWYQQSLDQGLQFLIQYYNGEERAKGNILERFSAQQFPDLHSELNLSSLELGDSALYFCASSVVQGGEQFFGPGTRLTVL.

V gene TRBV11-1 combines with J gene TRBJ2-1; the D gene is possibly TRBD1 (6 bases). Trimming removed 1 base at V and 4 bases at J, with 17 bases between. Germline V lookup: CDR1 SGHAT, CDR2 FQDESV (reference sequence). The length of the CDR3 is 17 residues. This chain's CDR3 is CASSLDWVRTAYNEQFF. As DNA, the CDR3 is TGTGCCAGCAGCTTAGACTGGGTCCGGACAGCGTACAATGAGCAGTTCTTC.

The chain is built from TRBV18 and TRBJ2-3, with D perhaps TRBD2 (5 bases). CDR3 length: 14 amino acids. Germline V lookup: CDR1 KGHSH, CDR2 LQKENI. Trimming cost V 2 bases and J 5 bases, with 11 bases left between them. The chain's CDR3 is CASSPSPTRDTQYF. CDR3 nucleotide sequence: TGTGCCAGCTCACCAAGCCCCACTAGAGATACGCAGTATTTT.

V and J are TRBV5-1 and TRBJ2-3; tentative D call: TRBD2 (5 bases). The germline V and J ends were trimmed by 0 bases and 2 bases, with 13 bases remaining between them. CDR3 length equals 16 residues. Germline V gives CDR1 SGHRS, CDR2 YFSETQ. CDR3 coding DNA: TGCGCCAGCAGCTTGGAAGGGCGGGCCCCCACAGATACGCAGTATTTT. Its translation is CASSLEGRAPTDTQYF.

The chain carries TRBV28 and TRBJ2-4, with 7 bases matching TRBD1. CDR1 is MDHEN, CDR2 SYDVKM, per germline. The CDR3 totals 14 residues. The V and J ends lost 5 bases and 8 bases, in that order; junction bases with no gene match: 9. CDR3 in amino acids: CASSHPGQSYIQYF. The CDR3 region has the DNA TGTGCCAGCAGTCACCCGGGACAGAGTTACATTCAGTACTTC.

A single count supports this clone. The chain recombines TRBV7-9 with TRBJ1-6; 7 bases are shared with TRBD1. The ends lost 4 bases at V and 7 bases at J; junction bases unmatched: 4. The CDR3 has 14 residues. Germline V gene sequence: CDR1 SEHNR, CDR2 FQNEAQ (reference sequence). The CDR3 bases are TGTGCCAGCAGCTCAGGGGGGTGGAATTCACCCCTCCACTTT. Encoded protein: CASSSGGWNSPLHF.

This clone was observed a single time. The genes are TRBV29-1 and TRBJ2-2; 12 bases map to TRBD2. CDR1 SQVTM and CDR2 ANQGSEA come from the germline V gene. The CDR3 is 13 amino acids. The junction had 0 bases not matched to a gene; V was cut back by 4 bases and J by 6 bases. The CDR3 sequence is CSVGLAGAGELFF. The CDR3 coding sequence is TGCAGCGTTGGACTAGCGGGAGCCGGGGAGCTGTTTTTT.

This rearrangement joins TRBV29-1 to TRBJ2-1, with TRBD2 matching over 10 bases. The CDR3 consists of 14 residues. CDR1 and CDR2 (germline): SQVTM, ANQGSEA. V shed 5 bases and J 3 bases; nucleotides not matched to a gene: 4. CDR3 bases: TGCAGCGTTCTAGCGGGAGACGTCTACAATGAGCAGTTCTTC. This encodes CSVLAGDVYNEQFF.

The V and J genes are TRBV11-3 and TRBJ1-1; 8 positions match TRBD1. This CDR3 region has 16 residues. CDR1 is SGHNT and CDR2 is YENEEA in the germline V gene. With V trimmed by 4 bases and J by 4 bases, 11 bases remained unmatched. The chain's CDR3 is CASSSGQGPQGTEAFF. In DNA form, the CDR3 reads TGTGCCAGCAGCTCCGGACAGGGTCCCCAGGGCACTGAAGCTTTCTTT.

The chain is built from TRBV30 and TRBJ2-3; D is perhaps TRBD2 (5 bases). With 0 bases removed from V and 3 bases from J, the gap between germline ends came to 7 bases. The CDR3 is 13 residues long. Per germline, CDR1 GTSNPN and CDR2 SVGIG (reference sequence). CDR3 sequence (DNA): TGTGCCTGGAGTGTAACGGGAACAGATACGCAGTATTTT. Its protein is CAWSVTGTDTQYF.

The CDR3 DNA sequence: TGTGCCAGCGGAGGGAGGTTCTACGAGCAGTACTTC. It is translated as CASGGRFYEQYF. This chain links TRBV28 with TRBJ2-7; tentative D call: TRBD2 (6 bases). This CDR3 has 12 residues. Germline CDR1 MDHEN, CDR2 SYDVKM. V was pared by 8 bases and J by 3 bases, with 11 bases between. Together with reference TRBV28 and TRBJ2-7, the CDR3 gives the full variable domain: DVKVTQSSRYLVKRTGEKVFLECVQDMDHENMFWYRQDPGLGLRLIYFSYDVKMKEKGDIPEGYSVSREKKERFSLILESASTNQTSMYLCASGGRFYEQYFGPGTRLTVT.

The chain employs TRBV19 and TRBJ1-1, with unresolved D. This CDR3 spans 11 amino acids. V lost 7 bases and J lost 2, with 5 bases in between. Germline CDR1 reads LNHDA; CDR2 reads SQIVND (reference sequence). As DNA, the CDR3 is TGTGCCAGTATTTTAAACACTGAAGCTTTCTTT. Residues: CASILNTEAFF.

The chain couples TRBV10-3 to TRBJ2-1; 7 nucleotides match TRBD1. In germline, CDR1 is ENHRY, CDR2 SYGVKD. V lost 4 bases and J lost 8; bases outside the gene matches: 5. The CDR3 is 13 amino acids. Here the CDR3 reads CAISGQGRDEQFF. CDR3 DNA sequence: TGTGCCATCAGTGGACAGGGCAGGGATGAGCAGTTCTTC.

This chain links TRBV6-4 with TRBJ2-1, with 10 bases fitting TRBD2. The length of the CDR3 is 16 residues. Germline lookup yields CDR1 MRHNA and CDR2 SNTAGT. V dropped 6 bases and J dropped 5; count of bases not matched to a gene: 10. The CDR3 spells CASSTEAGGRDNEQFF. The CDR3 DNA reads TGTGCCAGCAGCACAGAAGCGGGGGGGCGTGACAATGAGCAGTTCTTC.

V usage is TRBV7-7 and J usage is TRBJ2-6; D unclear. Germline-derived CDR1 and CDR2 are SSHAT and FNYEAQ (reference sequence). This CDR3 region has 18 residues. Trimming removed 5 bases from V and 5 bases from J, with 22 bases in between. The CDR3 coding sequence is TGTGCCAGCAGCCCTTCCCATATGCCACAAAGTCGGGCCAACGTCCTGACTTTC. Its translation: CASSPSHMPQSRANVLTF.